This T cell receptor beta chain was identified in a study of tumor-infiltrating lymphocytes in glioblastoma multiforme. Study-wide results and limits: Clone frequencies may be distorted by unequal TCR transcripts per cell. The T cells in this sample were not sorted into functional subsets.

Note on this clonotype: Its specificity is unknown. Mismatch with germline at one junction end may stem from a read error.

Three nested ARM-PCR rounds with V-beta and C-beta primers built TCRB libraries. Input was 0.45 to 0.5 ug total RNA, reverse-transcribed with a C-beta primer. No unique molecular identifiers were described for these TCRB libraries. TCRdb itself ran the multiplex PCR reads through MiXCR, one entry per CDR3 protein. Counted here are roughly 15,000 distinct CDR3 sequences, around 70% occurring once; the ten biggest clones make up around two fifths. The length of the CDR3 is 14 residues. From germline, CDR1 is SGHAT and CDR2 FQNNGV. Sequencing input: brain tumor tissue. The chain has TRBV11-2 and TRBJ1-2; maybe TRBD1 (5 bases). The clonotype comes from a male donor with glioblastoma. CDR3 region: CVSSPGPRAYGYTF. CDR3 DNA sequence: TGTGTCAGCAGCCCGGGACCGCGCGCCTATGGCTACACCTTC. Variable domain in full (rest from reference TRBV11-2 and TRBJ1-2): EAGVAQSPRYKIIEKRQSVAFWCNPISGHATLYWYQQILGQGPKLLIQFQNNGVVDDSQLPKDRFSAERLKGVDSTLKIQPAKLEDSAVYLCVSSPGPRAYGYTFGSGTRLTVV.